This T cell receptor (beta chain) stems from a study of a mutant IDH1 vaccine in newly diagnosed glioma. This clone was counted only a few times. The table came from immunoSEQ multiplex PCR; TCRdb's copy has only in-frame clones and leaves some out. The table records about 88,000 clones, over 75% of them present only once. The time point was: baseline, week 1 (first vaccination visit). Described treatment: pre-vaccination baseline after standard-of-care therapy. Sequencing used PBMCs, obtained from a glioma patient treated with radiotherapy, temozolomide or both. The receptor comes from a man between 35 and 55 years old with glioma. Some clones in this sample may be carry-over from other donors' samples.

The CDR3 loop reads CAISNGAGQEVYGYTF. As DNA, the CDR3 is TGTGCCATCAGTAATGGTGCGGGACAGGAAGTTTATGGCTACACCTTC. The chain uses TRBV10-3 and TRBJ1-2; 8 bases match TRBD1. The CDR3 spans 16 residues. CDR1 and CDR2 (germline): ENHRY, SYGVKD. Trimming cost V 5 bases and J 5 bases; bases outside gene matches: 13.